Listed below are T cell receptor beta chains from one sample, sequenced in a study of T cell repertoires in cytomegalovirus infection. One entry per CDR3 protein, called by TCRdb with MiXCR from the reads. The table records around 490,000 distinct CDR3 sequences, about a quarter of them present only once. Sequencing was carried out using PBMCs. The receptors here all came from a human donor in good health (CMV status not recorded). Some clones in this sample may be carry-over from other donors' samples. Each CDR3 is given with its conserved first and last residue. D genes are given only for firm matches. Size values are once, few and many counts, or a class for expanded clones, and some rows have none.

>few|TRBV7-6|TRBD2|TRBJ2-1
TGTGCCAGCAGCTTACCTATGTGGACTAGCGGGAGAAGGGATGAGCAGTTCTTC
CASSLPMWTSGRRDEQFF
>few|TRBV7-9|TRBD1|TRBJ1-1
TGTGCCAGCAGCCGGACAGGGGTTGGCACTGAAGCTTTCTTT
CASSRTGVGTEAFF
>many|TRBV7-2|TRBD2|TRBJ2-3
TGTGCCAGCAGCCGATCGCTAGCGGGAGGGCCGGGAGATACGCAGTATTTT
CASSRSLAGGPGDTQYF
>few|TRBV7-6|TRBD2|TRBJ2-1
TGTGCCAGCAGCTTAGTTCGGTGGGAGGGAAGTGTCGGTGAGCAGTTCTTC
CASSLVRWEGSVGEQFF
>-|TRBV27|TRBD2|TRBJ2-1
TGTGCCAGCAGTTTATCGGCGGGAGAATCATACAATGAGCAGTTCTTC
CASSLSAGESYNEQFF
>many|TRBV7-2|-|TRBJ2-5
TGTGCCAGCAGCTCCGATGGGCGGAGACAAGAGACCCAGTACTTC
CASSSDGRRQETQYF
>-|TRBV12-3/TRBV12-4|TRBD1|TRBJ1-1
TGTGCCAGCCACAGGGGTTGGAGTGAAGCTTTCTTT
CASHRGWSEAFF
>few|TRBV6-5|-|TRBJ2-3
TGTGCCAGTTGGACGACCGGGAGCTACACAGATACGCAGTATTTT
CASWTTGSYTDTQYF
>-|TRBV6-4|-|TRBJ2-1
TGTGCCAGCAGTGACTCGAGGGGGGGCCCCTACAATGAGCAGTTCTTC
CASSDSRGGPYNEQFF
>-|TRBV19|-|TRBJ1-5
TGTGCCAGTCTGCGACCGGGCGCGCCCCAGCATTTT
CASLRPGAPQHF
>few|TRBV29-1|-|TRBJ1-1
TGCAGCGTCGTGGAGAACACTGAAGCTTTCTTT
CSVVENTEAFF
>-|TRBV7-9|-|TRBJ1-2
TGTGCCAGCAGCTTCGGGGGGTCTGGAGGCTACACCTTC
CASSFGGSGGYTF
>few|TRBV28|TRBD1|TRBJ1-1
TGTGCCACCAACCAGGGGGCCATGAACACTGAAGCTTTCTTT
CATNQGAMNTEAFF
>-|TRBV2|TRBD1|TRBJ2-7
TGTGCCAGCAGTGGGTCAGGGGGCGAGCAGTACTTC
CASSGSGGEQYF
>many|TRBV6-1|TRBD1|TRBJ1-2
TGTGCCAGCAGCCCACAGGGGGCCGCTAACTATGGCTACACCTTC
CASSPQGAANYGYTF
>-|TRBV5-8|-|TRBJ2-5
TGTGCCAGCAGCTTGGGTCTACTAGCAGAAGAGACCCAGTACTTC
CASSLGLLAEETQYF
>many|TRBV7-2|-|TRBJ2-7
TGTGCCAGCAGCCCCCCCACCCCCGAGCAGTACTTC
CASSPPTPEQYF
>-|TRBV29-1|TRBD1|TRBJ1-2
TGCAGCGTTAATGACAGGGCCACCTATGGCTACACCTTC
CSVNDRATYGYTF
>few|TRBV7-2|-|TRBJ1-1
TGTGCCAGCAGCGCCCATGGGACACCAAACCGGAACACTGAAGCTTTCTTT
CASSAHGTPNRNTEAFF
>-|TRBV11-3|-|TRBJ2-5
TGTGCCAGCAGCCCCCCCCGGGCGACAGAGACCCAGTACTTC
CASSPPRATETQYF
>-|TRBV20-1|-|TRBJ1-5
TGCAGTGCTAGAGATTCACAGGGCTATCGCAATCAGCCCCAGCATTTT
CSARDSQGYRNQPQHF
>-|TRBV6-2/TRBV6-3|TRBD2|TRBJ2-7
TGTGCCAGCTTTCAAGGGACTAGCGGCTCCTACGAGCAGTACTTC
CASFQGTSGSYEQYF
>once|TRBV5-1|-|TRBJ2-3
TGCGCCAGCAGCGAGTCAGACACAGATACGCAGTATTTT
CASSESDTDTQYF
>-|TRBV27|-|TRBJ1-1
TGTGCCAGCAGTTTATTAGGGGTTACCGGTGAAGCTTTCTTT
CASSLLGVTGEAFF
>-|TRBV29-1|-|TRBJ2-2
TGCAGCGTTGAAAGGGTCCCCGGGGAGCTGTTTTTT
CSVERVPGELFF
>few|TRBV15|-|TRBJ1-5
TGTGCCACCAGCAGAGATACCCACCCGGGCCGGTTGAGGCCCCAGCATTTT
CATSRDTHPGRLRPQHF
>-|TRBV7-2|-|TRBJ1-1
TGTGCCAGCAGCCGTGTGGGGACAACAGAAGCTTTCTTT
CASSRVGTTEAFF
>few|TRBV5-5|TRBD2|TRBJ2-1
TGTGCCAGCAGCTCGGCCGGGGGTAGCGGGAGCTCCTACAATGAGCAGTTCTTC
CASSSAGGSGSSYNEQFF
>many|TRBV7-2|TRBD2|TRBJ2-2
TGTGCCAGCAGCCGAGGACTAGCGGGTCGGAACACCGGGGAGCTGTTTTTT
CASSRGLAGRNTGELFF
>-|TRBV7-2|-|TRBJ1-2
TGTGTCAGCAGCTTGACAGGACAGCGGGGCTACACCTTC
CVSSLTGQRGYTF
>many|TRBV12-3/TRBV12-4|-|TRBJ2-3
TGTGCCAGCAGTTTCCTGGGCAGCACAGATACGCAGTATTTT
CASSFLGSTDTQYF
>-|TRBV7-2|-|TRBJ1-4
TGTGCCAGCAGCCTCAATGGGGGGAGGGGTGAAAAACTGTTTTTT
CASSLNGGRGEKLFF
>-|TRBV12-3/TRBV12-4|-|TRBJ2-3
TGTGCCAGCACCTGGGGAGCGAAAGCGCAGTATTTT
CASTWGAKAQYF
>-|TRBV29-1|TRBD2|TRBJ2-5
TGCAGCGTTGAGTCAGGCCGGGGGGGCCAGTACTTC
CSVESGRGGQYF
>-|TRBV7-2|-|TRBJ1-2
TGTGCATCGGGGAGGAACTATGGCTACACCTTC
CASGRNYGYTF
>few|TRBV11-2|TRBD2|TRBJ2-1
TGTGCCAGCAGCTTCGGGTCTAGCGGGAGTTCCTACAATGAGCAGTTCTTC
CASSFGSSGSSYNEQFF
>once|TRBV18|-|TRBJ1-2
TGTGCCAGCTCACCCCAGGGGTGGTCTGGCTACACCTTC
CASSPQGWSGYTF
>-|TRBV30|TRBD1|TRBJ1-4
TGTGCCTGGACTCCCGGTGGGACAGGGAACGAAAAACTGTTTTTT
CAWTPGGTGNEKLFF
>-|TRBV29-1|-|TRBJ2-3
TGCAGCGTTGATAGGGCCTACACAGATACGCAGTATTTT
CSVDRAYTDTQYF
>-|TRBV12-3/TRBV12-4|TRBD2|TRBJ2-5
TGTGCCAGCAGGGCCCTAGCGGGAGTAGAGACCCAGTACTTC
CASRALAGVETQYF
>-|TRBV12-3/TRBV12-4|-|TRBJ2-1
TGTGCCAGCAGCCTTTTAATCGGGGGTGGGGGCTCCTACAATGAGCAGGTCTTC
CASSLLIGGGGSYNEQVF
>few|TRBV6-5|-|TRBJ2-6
TGTGCCAGCAGTTACAGGGTACGGTCTGGGGCCAACGTCCTGACTTTC
CASSYRVRSGANVLTF
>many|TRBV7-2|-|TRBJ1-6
TGTGCCAGCAGCTTCGGGGCAGGGGCTTTTAATTCACCCCTCCACTTT
CASSFGAGAFNSPLHF
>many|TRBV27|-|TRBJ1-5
TGTGCCAGCAGTTTAGGGGGGAATCGCAATCAGCCCCAGCATTTT
CASSLGGNRNQPQHF
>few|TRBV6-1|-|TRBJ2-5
TGTGCCAGCAGTCGATCTCCGAACGTCCTACCGGAGACCCAGTACTTC
CASSRSPNVLPETQYF
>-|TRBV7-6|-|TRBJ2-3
TGTGCCAGCAGCAACAGGACAAACACAGATACGCAGTATTTT
CASSNRTNTDTQYF
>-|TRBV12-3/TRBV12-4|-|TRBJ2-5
TGTGCCAGCCGTAGGGGGGGGGAAGAGACCCAGTACTTC
CASRRGGEETQYF
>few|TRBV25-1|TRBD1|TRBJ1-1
TGTGCCAGCAGTGAATCAGGGGGGACAGGGTACGAAGCTTTCTTT
CASSESGGTGYEAFF
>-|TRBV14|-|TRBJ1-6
TGTGCCAGCAGCGTCCAACAGGGTCGAAATTCACCCCTCCACTTT
CASSVQQGRNSPLHF
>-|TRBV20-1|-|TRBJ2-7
TGCAGTGCCCGGGAAGTGGGGGACGGCAAGCAGTACTTC
CSAREVGDGKQYF
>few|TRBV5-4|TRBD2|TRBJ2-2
TGTGCCAGCAGCTTGGCGACTAGCGGGAGACACGGGGAGCTGTTTTTT
CASSLATSGRHGELFF
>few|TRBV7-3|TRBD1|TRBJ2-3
TGTGCCAGCAGCTTCGACAGGGGTTGGGCAGATACGCAGTATTTT
CASSFDRGWADTQYF
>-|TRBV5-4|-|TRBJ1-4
TGTGCCAGCAGCATAGGCGCGGCTAATGAAAAACTGTTTTTT
CASSIGAANEKLFF
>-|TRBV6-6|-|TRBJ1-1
TGTGCCAGCAGTCGAACGGGCGGTAACACTGAAGCTTTCTTT
CASSRTGGNTEAFF
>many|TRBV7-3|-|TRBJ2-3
TGTGCCAGCAGCCCCACCGCTTACCCAGATACGCAGTATTTT
CASSPTAYPDTQYF
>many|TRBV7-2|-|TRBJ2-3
TGTGCCAGCAGCTTAGGGCGGCGGGATATAGATACGCAGTATTTT
CASSLGRRDIDTQYF
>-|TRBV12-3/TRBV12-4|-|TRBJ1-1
TGTGCCAGCAGTTTGCCAAACATGAACACTGAAGCTTTCTTT
CASSLPNMNTEAFF